The rows below give T cell receptor beta chains drawn from one sample of a study of cytomegalovirus exposure and HLA in healthy donors. Assay used: immunoSEQ multiplex PCR; TCRdb lists only in-frame clones, some missing. In the table there are 110,000 or so clones, around 81% of which are singletons. The material sequenced was PBMCs. Receptors originate from a woman aged 25 to 39 in good health and CMV-seronegative. Each CDR3 is given with its conserved first and last residue. A D gene is named only where the DNA matches it firmly. Clone size, where shown, is once, few, many, or a class for clones that have expanded.

d_gene: -
v_gene: TRBV11-2
j_gene: TRBJ2-1
abundance: -
CDR3aa: CASSTSARNWEQFF
CDR3nt: TGTGCCAGCAGCACCTCGGCTAGAAACTGGGAGCAGTTCTTC

d_gene: TRBD2
v_gene: TRBV2
j_gene: TRBJ2-7
abundance: -
CDR3aa: CASRYSGRVYEQYF
CDR3nt: TGTGCCAGCAGATATAGCGGGAGGGTCTACGAGCAGTACTTC

d_gene: -
v_gene: TRBV10-1
j_gene: TRBJ1-2
abundance: -
CDR3aa: CASSDGAPGGYTF
CDR3nt: TGCGCCAGCAGTGATGGGGCCCCGGGTGGCTACACCTTC

d_gene: -
v_gene: TRBV2
j_gene: TRBJ2-1
abundance: -
CDR3aa: CASRLSTGNSYNEQFF
CDR3nt: TGTGCCAGCAGACTCTCGACAGGAAACTCCTACAATGAGCAGTTCTTC

d_gene: TRBD2
v_gene: TRBV29-1
j_gene: TRBJ2-1
abundance: -
CDR3aa: CSVEIAGSYNEQFF
CDR3nt: TGCAGCGTTGAGATAGCGGGTTCTTACAATGAGCAGTTCTTC

d_gene: TRBD1
v_gene: TRBV27
j_gene: TRBJ2-7
abundance: -
CDR3aa: CASSLSPGQGLIASVQYF
CDR3nt: TGTGCCAGCAGTTTAAGCCCGGGACAGGGGCTTATTGCTTCGGTGCAGTACTTC

d_gene: -
v_gene: TRBV28
j_gene: TRBJ2-2
abundance: few
CDR3aa: CASREEGRNTGELFF
CDR3nt: TGTGCCAGCAGGGAGGAGGGGAGGAACACCGGGGAGCTGTTTTTT

d_gene: TRBD2
v_gene: TRBV18
j_gene: TRBJ2-3
abundance: -
CDR3aa: CASSPLAGGDTQYF
CDR3nt: TGTGCCAGCTCACCCCTAGCGGGAGGAGATACGCAGTATTTT

d_gene: TRBD2
v_gene: TRBV9
j_gene: TRBJ2-5
abundance: -
CDR3aa: CASSAVGLAAQETQYF
CDR3nt: TGTGCCAGCAGCGCAGTGGGACTAGCGGCCCAAGAGACCCAGTACTTC

d_gene: TRBD2
v_gene: TRBV19
j_gene: TRBJ2-4
abundance: -
CDR3aa: CASSTRGSGQTKNIQYF
CDR3nt: TGTGCCAGTAGTACCCGGGGTAGCGGGCAAACCAAAAACATTCAGTACTTC

d_gene: -
v_gene: TRBV28
j_gene: TRBJ2-7
abundance: -
CDR3aa: CASSRGYEQYF
CDR3nt: TGTGCCAGCAGTCGGGGCTACGAGCAGTACTTC

d_gene: TRBD1
v_gene: TRBV7-9
j_gene: TRBJ1-1
abundance: -
CDR3aa: CSSSSGGQAFF
CDR3nt: TGTTCCAGCAGTTCAGGGGGCCAAGCTTTCTTT

d_gene: -
v_gene: TRBV10-3
j_gene: TRBJ2-3
abundance: -
CDR3aa: CAISESRGGTDTQYF
CDR3nt: TGTGCCATCAGTGAGTCCAGGGGCGGCACAGATACGCAGTATTTT

d_gene: TRBD1
v_gene: TRBV4-2
j_gene: TRBJ2-7
abundance: -
CDR3aa: CASSQEGTGTFYEQYF
CDR3nt: TGTGCCAGCAGCCAAGAGGGGACAGGAACCTTCTACGAGCAGTACTTC

d_gene: TRBD2
v_gene: TRBV5-1
j_gene: TRBJ2-1
abundance: few
CDR3aa: CASRDASGSYNEQFF
CDR3nt: TGCGCCAGCAGGGACGCTAGCGGATCCTACAATGAGCAGTTCTTC

d_gene: -
v_gene: TRBV18
j_gene: TRBJ2-7
abundance: -
CDR3aa: CASSLKPDGGLSSYEQYF
CDR3nt: TGTGCCAGCTCACTAAAACCGGACGGGGGGCTTAGCTCCTACGAGCAGTACTTC

d_gene: TRBD2
v_gene: TRBV30
j_gene: TRBJ2-3
abundance: -
CDR3aa: CAWRGSGSKKDTQYF
CDR3nt: TGTGCCTGGAGGGGCAGCGGGAGTAAGAAAGATACGCAGTATTTT

d_gene: -
v_gene: TRBV4-2
j_gene: TRBJ2-5
abundance: -
CDR3aa: CASSQAYPLSAETQYF
CDR3nt: TGTGCCAGCAGCCAAGCTTACCCCCTGTCTGCGGAGACCCAGTACTTC